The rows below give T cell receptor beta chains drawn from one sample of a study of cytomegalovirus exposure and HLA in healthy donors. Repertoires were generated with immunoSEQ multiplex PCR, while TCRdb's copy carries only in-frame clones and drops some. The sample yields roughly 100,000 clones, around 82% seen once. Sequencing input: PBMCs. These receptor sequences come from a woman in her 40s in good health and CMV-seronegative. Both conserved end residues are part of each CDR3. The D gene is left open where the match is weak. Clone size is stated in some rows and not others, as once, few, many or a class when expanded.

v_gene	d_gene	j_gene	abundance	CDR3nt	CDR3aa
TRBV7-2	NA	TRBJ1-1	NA	TGTGCCAGCAGCTTTGGGGCGGGACCACGGAACACTGAAGCTTTCTTT	CASSFGAGPRNTEAFF
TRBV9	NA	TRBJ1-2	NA	TGTGCCAGCAGCGTTCAGGGGTCTAAACATGGCTACACCTTC	CASSVQGSKHGYTF
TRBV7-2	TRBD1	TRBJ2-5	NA	TGTGCCAGCAGCAGGGACAGGGCCGAGACCCAGTACTTC	CASSRDRAETQYF
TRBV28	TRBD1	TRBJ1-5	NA	TGTGCCAGCAGTCTGCGCTCCACCGGGACAGAGAACAATCAGCCCCAGCATTTT	CASSLRSTGTENNQPQHF
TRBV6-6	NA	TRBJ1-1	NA	TGTGCCAGCAGCCCGGGGGGTAACACTGAAGCTTTCTTT	CASSPGGNTEAFF
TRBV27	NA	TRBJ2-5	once	TGTGCCAGCAGGTCAAATTCCGGGGAGACCCAGTACTTC	CASRSNSGETQYF
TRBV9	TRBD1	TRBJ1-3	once	TGTGCCAGCAGCACCGGGACAGTGGGTGGAAACACCATATATTTT	CASSTGTVGGNTIYF
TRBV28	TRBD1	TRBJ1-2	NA	TGTGCCAGCAGTTGGACAGGGGGCGCGACAACGAGGAGTGGCTACACCTTC	CASSWTGGATTRSGYTF
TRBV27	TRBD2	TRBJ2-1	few	TGTGCCAGCAGTTCATGGGGCGGGAGGGCCGGGAGAAATGAGCAGTTCTTC	CASSSWGGRAGRNEQFF
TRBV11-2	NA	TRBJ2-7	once	TGTGCCAGCAGCTTAGGGGCCCGGAACTCCTACGAGCAGTACTTC	CASSLGARNSYEQYF
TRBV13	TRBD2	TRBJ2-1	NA	TGTGCCAGCAGCGAGCGGGAGGCCAACAATGAGCAGTTCTTC	CASSEREANNEQFF
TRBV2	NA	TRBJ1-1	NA	TGTGCCAGCAGTTCCATTAGACAGGAACGGAACACTGAAGCTTTCTTT	CASSSIRQERNTEAFF
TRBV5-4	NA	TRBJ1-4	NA	TGTGCCAGCAGCCCCTCTTGGGGCAAAGGTGAAAAACTGTTTTTT	CASSPSWGKGEKLFF
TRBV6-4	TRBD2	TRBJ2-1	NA	TGTGCCAGCAGTGACAGGAAGGGTCCCGGCGGGCGGGAGGGATACAATGAGCAGTTCTTC	CASSDRKGPGGREGYNEQFF
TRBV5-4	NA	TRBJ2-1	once	TGTGCCAGCAGCTTTTCGGGTCCTGAGAATGAGCAGTTCTTC	CASSFSGPENEQFF
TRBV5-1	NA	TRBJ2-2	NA	TGCGCCAGCAGCTTATTTAGGACAGCTAACACCGGGGAGCTGTTTTTT	CASSLFRTANTGELFF
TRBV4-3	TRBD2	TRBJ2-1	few	TGCGCCAGCAGCCCACAACTAGCGGGGAATTACAATGAGCAGTTCTTC	CASSPQLAGNYNEQFF
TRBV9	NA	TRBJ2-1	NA	TGTGCCAGCAGCATGGGACACGCGGTGTTCTTC	CASSMGHAVFF
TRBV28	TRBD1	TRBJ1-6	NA	TGTGCCAGCAGTTTTAGGGACAGGAGCCTCTATAATTCACCCCTCCACTTT	CASSFRDRSLYNSPLHF
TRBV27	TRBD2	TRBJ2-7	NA	TGTGCCAGCAGTTTGGTGGGGGGGAACCACGAGCAGTACTTC	CASSLVGGNHEQYF
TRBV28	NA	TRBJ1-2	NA	TGTGCCAGCAGTTTAAGTTTGCGGGGAACTAACTATGGCTACACCTTC	CASSLSLRGTNYGYTF
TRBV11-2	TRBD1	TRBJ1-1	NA	TGTGCCAGCAGCAGGGGGGACAGGGGGTTGACTGAAGCTTTCTTT	CASSRGDRGLTEAFF
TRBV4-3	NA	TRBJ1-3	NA	TGCGCCAGCAGCCAAGCCCAGGGGCCCTCTGGAAACACCATATATTTT	CASSQAQGPSGNTIYF
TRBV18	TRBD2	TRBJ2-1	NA	TGTGCCAGCTCCCAGGGAGCTAGCGGAGCTAACAATGAGCAGTTCTTC	CASSQGASGANNEQFF
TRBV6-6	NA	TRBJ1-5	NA	TGTGCCAGCAGTCCAAGTAGGGGACAGCCCCAGCATTTT	CASSPSRGQPQHF
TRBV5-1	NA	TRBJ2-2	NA	TGCGCCAGCAGCTTGGGAGGGAACACCGGGGAGCTGTTTTTT	CASSLGGNTGELFF
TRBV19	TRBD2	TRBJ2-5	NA	TGTGCCAGTAGTTTGTCTAGCGGGAGGACAACCCAAGAGACCCAGTACTTC	CASSLSSGRTTQETQYF
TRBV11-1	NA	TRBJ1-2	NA	TGTGCCAGCAGCTTGTCAGGAGCAGGGCGCTATGGCCACACCTTC	CASSLSGAGRYGHTF
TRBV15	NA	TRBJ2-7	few	TGTGCCACCAGCAGGGCGGGTACCCCTACAGAGCGGCAGTACTTC	CATSRAGTPTERQYF
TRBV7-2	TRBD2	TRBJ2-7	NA	TGTGCCACGCGGGAGGTAGGGTACGAGCAGTACTTC	CATREVGYEQYF
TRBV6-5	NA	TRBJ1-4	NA	TGTGCCAGCAGTTACTCAACAGGGATGGCTAATGAAAAACTGTTTTTT	CASSYSTGMANEKLFF
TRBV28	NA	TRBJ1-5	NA	TGTGCCAGCACTCCGGGCGGGGGGGCCGGACAGCCCCAGCATTTT	CASTPGGGAGQPQHF
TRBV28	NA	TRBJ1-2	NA	TGTGCCAGCAGTTTACCAGAGGCTAACTATGGCTACACCTTC	CASSLPEANYGYTF